These 8 T cell receptor beta chains originate from one sample sequenced in a study of blood T cell repertoires in COVID-19 (dated by TCRdb to 2018 to 2020). The library was built by means of the immunoSEQ multiplex PCR assay. The immuneACCESS repertoire file appears here via TCRdb, limited to in-frame rearrangements. These files lack a portion of the clones; in checked studies, under half of the deficit traces to unresolved V genes, and the cause of the others is not known. This sample holds about 81,000 clones; around 80% were observed only once. Of the sample, approximately 14% is held by the ten largest clones. The sample comprised peripheral blood. The receptors were sampled from a human donor in a cohort sampled during active COVID-19.

The gene calls are TRBV19 and TRBJ1-1; D perhaps matches TRBD1 (6 bases). CDR3 length equals 20 residues. Germline V gives CDR1 LNHDA, CDR2 SQIVND (reference sequence). Trimming cost V 2 bases and J 2 bases, with 27 bases left between them. CDR3 nucleotides: TGTGCCAGTAGTATACCTGCAGATCGGGGGGGGCCCTCCCCAAACACTGAAGCTTTCTTT. It translates to CASSIPADRGGPSPNTEAFF. Combining the CDR3 with reference TRBV19 and TRBJ1-1 gives the whole variable domain DGGITQSPKYLFRKEGQNVTLSCEQNLNHDAMYWYRQDPGQGLRLIYYSQIVNDFQKGDIAEGYSVSREKKESFPLTVTSAQKNPTAFYLCASSIPADRGGPSPNTEAFFGQGTRLTVV.

This chain connects TRBV27 to TRBJ2-1, with TRBD2 matching 14 bases. The V and J ends lost 7 bases and 4 bases, in that order; junction bases with no gene match: 9. This CDR3 has 17 residues. Looked up from germline, CDR1 is MNHEY and CDR2 is SMNVEV (reference sequence). CDR3 loop: CASTIAGTSGRYNEQFF. In DNA form, the CDR3 reads TGTGCCAGCACAATCGCCGGGACTAGCGGGAGATACAATGAGCAGTTCTTC.

The rearrangement joins TRBV12-3 or TRBV12-4 to TRBJ1-2; D gene ambiguous. The V and J ends lost 3 bases and 3 bases respectively, with 8 bases between them. CDR3 size: 13 residues. CDR3 loop: CASSFVGDYGYTF. The CDR3 bases are TGTGCCAGCAGTTTTGTGGGCGACTATGGCTACACCTTC.

This chain uses TRBV3-1 (or the pseudogene TRBV3-2) with TRBJ2-7; 9 nucleotides match TRBD2. Germline CDR1 is LGHDT and CDR2 is YNNKEL (reference sequence). The CDR3 loop spans 15 amino acids. V shed 6 bases, J shed 3 bases, and the junction held 9 bases outside the gene matches. Here the CDR3 DNA reads TGTGCCAGCAGTCTAAATAGCGGGGGAAGCTACGAGCAGTACTTC. Encoded protein: CASSLNSGGSYEQYF.

The gene calls are TRBV9 and TRBJ1-3; unclear D gene. Looked up from germline, CDR1 is SGDLS and CDR2 is YYNGEE. The V end was cut by 3 bases, the J end by 2 bases, with 18 bases between. This CDR3 region has 17 residues. The CDR3 sequence: CASSGRPGRRTGNTIYF. In nucleotides, the CDR3 is TGTGCCAGCAGCGGTCGCCCGGGGAGACGCACTGGAAACACCATATATTTT.

The V gene is TRBV29-1, the J gene TRBJ1-2; D is possibly TRBD1 (6 bases). The germline V gene has CDR1 SQVTM and CDR2 ANQGSEA. V lost 6 bases, J lost 2 bases, and 10 bases lay in between. The CDR3 contains 12 residues. The CDR3 loop reads CSVGTGNYGYTF. The CDR3 bases are TGCAGCGTGGGTACAGGGAACTATGGCTACACCTTC.

The gene calls are TRBV5-4 and TRBJ2-1; D is undetermined. This CDR3 contains 13 residues. The V gene lost 3 bases and the J gene lost 4 bases, with 8 bases spanning the gap. Germline CDR1 reads SGHNT; CDR2 reads YYREEE (reference sequence). This CDR3 is CASSSVMYNEQFF. The CDR3 DNA sequence: TGTGCCAGCAGCTCCGTTATGTACAATGAGCAGTTCTTC.

The genes are TRBV3-1 (or the pseudogene TRBV3-2) and TRBJ2-4; 11 bases are shared with TRBD2. The J segment lost 3 bases and the V segment lost 0 bases, leaving 16 bases of the junction unmatched. The CDR3 runs 21 residues. Germline V CDR1 and CDR2: LGHDT, YNNKEL (reference sequence). CDR3 sequence reads: CASSQDKASGGKGPNKNIQYF. Here the CDR3 DNA reads TGTGCCAGCAGCCAAGATAAGGCTAGCGGGGGGAAAGGACCCAACAAAAACATTCAGTACTTC.